Listed below are T cell receptor beta chains from one sample, sequenced in a study of blood T cell repertoires in COVID-19. The protocol was immunoSEQ multiplex PCR, while the TCRdb copy is restricted to in-frame clones and leaves out a portion. The sample lists under 450,000 clones; roughly 87% were seen once. The sequencing sample was made of PBMCs or T cells enriched from blood (not recorded which). The receptors derive from a woman aged 50 to 60 who had recovered from COVID-19. Both conserved end residues are part of each CDR3. The D gene is left open where the match is weak. Clone size, where shown, is once, few, many, or a class for clones that have expanded.

>-|-|TRBJ1-1|TRBV7-2
TGTGCCAGCAGCAGTGGGGGGGCGCGGGCTGAAGCTTTCTTT
CASSSGGARAEAFF
>-|-|TRBJ1-6|TRBV4-2
TGTGCCAGCAGCCAAGACGGCCACGACTCCTCCTATAATTCACCCCTCCACTTT
CASSQDGHDSSYNSPLHF
>-|TRBD2|TRBJ2-5|TRBV29-1
TGCAGCGCCGAGAGGCGGGGGATCCAAGAGACCCAGTACTTC
CSAERRGIQETQYF
>-|TRBD1|TRBJ2-1|TRBV19
TGTGCCAGTAGCAAAAGGGACAGCCAGTTCTTC
CASSKRDSQFF
>-|-|TRBJ1-1|TRBV2
TGTGCCAGCAGTGATATGGGGCTCGGGAACACTGAAGCTTTCTTT
CASSDMGLGNTEAFF
>-|-|TRBJ2-2|TRBV7-9
TGTGCCAGCAGCTTATCAGGGTCATCGCCCGGGGAGCTGTTTTTT
CASSLSGSSPGELFF
>-|-|TRBJ1-4|TRBV19
TGTGCCAGTGGCGTGGCGGCGGCAAATAATGAAAAACTGTTTTTT
CASGVAAANNEKLFF
>-|-|TRBJ1-1|TRBV30
TGTGCCTGGAGTGTATGGGGGGGCGCAAATTACACTGAAGCTTTCTTT
CAWSVWGGANYTEAFF
>few|-|TRBJ2-7|TRBV6-2/TRBV6-3
TGTGCCAGCAGTTACCCCTCCGAGCAGTACTTC
CASSYPSEQYF
>once|-|TRBJ1-4|TRBV11-2
TGTGCCAGCAGCTCCCGAAGGGGCAGGGTTGAGGAAAAACTGTTTTTT
CASSSRRGRVEEKLFF
>-|-|TRBJ2-2|TRBV12-3/TRBV12-4
TGTGCCAGCAGTTTACAGGTCGGGGAGCTGTTTTTT
CASSLQVGELFF
>-|-|TRBJ2-2|TRBV29-1
TGCAGCGTTGAAGGCGGAAGGACCGGGGAGCTGTTTTTT
CSVEGGRTGELFF
>-|TRBD1|TRBJ1-5|TRBV18
TGTGCCAGCTCCCCCGGGACAGAGAGCAATCAGCCCCAGCATTTT
CASSPGTESNQPQHF
>-|TRBD2|TRBJ2-1|TRBV3-1/TRBV3-2
TGTGCCAGCAGCCAATACTCAAGCGGGAGGAGCAAGGGGCATGAGCAGTTCTTC
CASSQYSSGRSKGHEQFF
>-|-|TRBJ2-3|TRBV21-1
TGTGCCAGCAGCAAAGAGGCAGGGAGGGGTTCGGGTCCAGATACGCAGTATTTT
CASSKEAGRGSGPDTQYF
>-|TRBD1|TRBJ1-2|TRBV19
TGTGCCAGTAGTAGAAGGACAGGGGGCGGAAGAGGCTACACCTTC
CASSRRTGGGRGYTF
>once|-|TRBJ2-1|TRBV11-3
TGTGCCAGCAGCTTAGTAGCAGATGAGCAGTTCTTC
CASSLVADEQFF
>-|-|TRBJ1-1|TRBV19
TGTGCCAGTAGTTCCCGTGCAACGGCGGGCACTGAAGCTTTCTTT
CASSSRATAGTEAFF
>-|-|TRBJ2-2|TRBV6-6
TGTGCCAGCAGTTACTCCACAGGTGCGAACACCGGGGAGCTGTTTTTT
CASSYSTGANTGELFF
>-|-|TRBJ1-5|TRBV19
TGTGCCAGTAGTTCACAGGGTAGTCTCGGCAATCAGCCCCAGCATTTT
CASSSQGSLGNQPQHF
>-|TRBD1|TRBJ1-1|TRBV7-9
TGTGCCAGCAGCTTAGCCGGGACAGGGAAGAACACTGAAGCTTTCTTT
CASSLAGTGKNTEAFF
>-|-|TRBJ1-1|TRBV28
TGTGCCAGCAGTTTAAGTTGGGGAGGAACTGAAGCTTTCTTT
CASSLSWGGTEAFF
>few|-|TRBJ1-1|TRBV2
TGTGCCAGCAGGGTGGGAGGCACTGAAGCTTTCTTT
CASRVGGTEAFF
>-|TRBD2|TRBJ2-1|TRBV7-8
TGTGCCAGCAGCTTAGGGAGCCTAGCGGGAGTATCCGGGGAGCAGTTCTTC
CASSLGSLAGVSGEQFF
>-|TRBD2|TRBJ2-1|TRBV15
TGTGCCACCAGCAATTGGACTAGCGGGGTATACAATGAGCAGTTCTTC
CATSNWTSGVYNEQFF
>few|TRBD1|TRBJ1-1|TRBV4-1
TGCGCCAGCAGCCCCCTCGTCGCAGGGGGTGAAGCTTTCTTT
CASSPLVAGGEAFF
>-|-|TRBJ1-2|TRBV28
TGTGCCAGCAGTTTTGGGTTATCGTGGGGGGATGGCTATGGCTACACCTTC
CASSFGLSWGDGYGYTF
>-|-|TRBJ2-3|TRBV6-6
TGTGCCATCAGAGGGAGTAGCACAGATACGCAGTATTTT
CAIRGSSTDTQYF
>-|TRBD1|TRBJ1-1|TRBV27
TGTGCCAGCAGCTGGGACAGTCTAACCAACACTGAAGCTTTCTTT
CASSWDSLTNTEAFF
>-|-|TRBJ1-1|TRBV6-5
TGTGCCAGCAGTTATCAGTTAAGGGGCACTGAAGCTTTCTTT
CASSYQLRGTEAFF
>-|-|TRBJ2-5|TRBV6-5
TGTGCCAGCAGTTACTCGATGGATACGGGGCAAGAGACCCAGTACTTC
CASSYSMDTGQETQYF
>few|-|TRBJ1-2|TRBV30
TGTGCCTGGAGTGTACAGCTGTATGGCTACACCTTC
CAWSVQLYGYTF
>few|TRBD1|TRBJ1-1|TRBV14
TGTGCCAGCAGCCAAGATTGGAGACAGGGCGGCACTGAAGCTTTCTTT
CASSQDWRQGGTEAFF